This is a list of T cell receptor beta chains from one sample in a study of T cell repertoires in cytomegalovirus infection. TCRdb redid the calling of the reads with MiXCR, one entry per CDR3 protein. Altogether about 400,000 distinct CDR3 sequences are present, 15% to 20% being singletons, with the ten largest covering around 10%. Specimen: PBMCs. These receptors all come from a human donor in good health (CMV status not recorded). Some clones in this sample may be carry-over from other donors' samples. Each CDR3 is given with its conserved first and last residue. D genes are given only for firm matches. Only some rows state a clone size, as once, few, many or a class for expanded clones.

J,size,V,D,CDR3,DNA
TRBJ2-1,NA,TRBV7-2,NA,CASSSRIGVYEQFF,TGTGCCAGCAGCTCCCGGATCGGGGTCTACGAGCAGTTCTTC
TRBJ2-3,NA,TRBV20-1,NA,CSAGLPPGTPEDTQYF,TGCAGTGCTGGCCTTCCCCCCGGGACACCAGAAGATACGCAGTATTTT
TRBJ2-3,few,TRBV7-9,TRBD2,CASSLSRRGSASGSSTDTQYF,TGTGCCAGCAGCCTTTCTCGGCGGGGTTCGGCTAGCGGGAGTTCGACAGATACGCAGTATTTT
TRBJ2-3,few,TRBV20-1,NA,CSAKDTDTQYF,TGCAGTGCTAAGGACACAGATACGCAGTATTTT
TRBJ2-5,NA,TRBV12-3/TRBV12-4,NA,CASTSLRKGTQYF,TGTGCCAGCACAAGTTTGAGAAAGGGGACCCAGTACTTC
TRBJ2-3,many,TRBV28,NA,CASSFVRPTDTQYF,TGTGCCAGCAGTTTTGTGAGACCTACGGATACGCAGTATTTT
TRBJ1-1,NA,TRBV4-1,NA,CASSQASPLNTEAFF,TGCGCCAGCAGCCAAGCTTCCCCGTTGAACACTGAAGCTTTCTTT
TRBJ1-1,many,TRBV11-2,NA,CASRTRRGSTEAFF,TGTGCCAGCAGAACACGGCGGGGATCCACTGAAGCTTTCTTT
TRBJ2-3,few,TRBV20-1,TRBD1,CSARDPWTGGSTDTQYF,TGCAGTGCTAGAGATCCGTGGACAGGGGGAAGCACAGATACGCAGTATTTT
TRBJ1-2,few,TRBV11-2,NA,CASSLGRGIGGYTF,TGTGCCAGCAGCTTGGGAAGGGGAATCGGTGGCTACACCTTC
TRBJ2-4,NA,TRBV10-3,NA,CAISESQGKNIQYF,TGTGCCATCAGTGAGTCGCAGGGTAAAAACATTCAGTACTTC
TRBJ2-1,many,TRBV6-2/TRBV6-3,TRBD1,CASSYPGQDYNEQFF,TGTGCCAGCAGTTACCCGGGACAGGATTACAATGAGCAGTTCTTC
TRBJ1-6,NA,TRBV29-1,NA,CSAGSPPNSPLHF,TGCAGCGCCGGGTCTCCCCCCAATTCACCCCTCCACTTT
TRBJ2-7,NA,TRBV7-1,TRBD2,CASSYLGGEQYF,TGTGCCAGCAGCTACCTGGGGGGGGAGCAGTACTTC
TRBJ2-5,few,TRBV7-9,NA,CASSPMGVTQETQYF,TGTGCCAGCAGCCCGATGGGGGTGACCCAAGAGACCCAGTACTTC
TRBJ1-2,NA,TRBV7-1,TRBD1,CASSDTGGWSYGYTF,TGTGCCAGCAGCGACACAGGGGGTTGGAGCTATGGCTACACCTTC
TRBJ1-2,many,TRBV7-2,TRBD1,CASRGTAGGNYGYTF,TGTGCCAGCAGAGGGACGGCAGGGGGCAACTATGGCTACACCTTC
TRBJ1-6,many,TRBV7-2,TRBD1,CASSLLGQGNSPLHF,TGTGCCAGCAGCTTGCTGGGACAGGGGAATTCACCCCTCCACTTT
TRBJ2-1,few,TRBV27,TRBD2,CASTGREGGNEQFF,TGTGCCAGCACGGGCCGGGAGGGTGGTAATGAGCAGTTCTTC
TRBJ1-2,many,TRBV7-9,NA,CASSLKDRAYGYTF,TGTGCCAGCAGCTTAAAAGACCGCGCCTATGGCTACACCTTC
TRBJ2-5,few,TRBV10-3,TRBD1,CAISEPLTGKETQYF,TGTGCCATCAGTGAGCCCCTGACAGGGAAAGAGACCCAGTACTTC
TRBJ2-7,many,TRBV7-2,NA,CASSQTSLYEQYF,TGTGCCAGCAGTCAGACTAGTTTGTACGAGCAGTACTTC
TRBJ1-5,many,TRBV6-2/TRBV6-3,NA,CASSYGQISNQPQHF,TGTGCCAGCAGTTACGGGCAGATCAGCAATCAGCCCCAGCATTTT
TRBJ1-6,NA,TRBV7-2,NA,CASSLQAGSSPLHF,TGTGCCAGCAGCTTACAGGCGGGTAGTTCACCCCTCCACTTT
TRBJ2-7,NA,TRBV19,NA,CASSIGGPSYEQYF,TGTGCCAGTAGTATAGGGGGACCGAGCTACGAGCAGTACTTC
TRBJ2-2,few,TRBV6-6,NA,CASSYPPPRGNGELFF,TGTGCCAGCAGTTACCCCCCCCCCCGAGGAAACGGGGAGCTGTTTTTT
TRBJ2-1,NA,TRBV12-3/TRBV12-4,NA,CASRPPDPYNEQFF,TGTGCCAGCAGACCCCCGGACCCTTACAATGAGCAGTTCTTC
TRBJ2-7,NA,TRBV7-6,TRBD2,CASSSQRGGIYNEQYF,TGTGCCAGCAGCTCCCAGCGGGGCGGGATCTACAATGAGCAGTACTTC
TRBJ2-5,many,TRBV7-6,TRBD2,CASSSLADQETQYF,TGTGCCAGCAGCTCACTAGCGGACCAAGAGACCCAGTACTTC
TRBJ2-3,many,TRBV7-8,TRBD2,CASSLVSGRIEDTQYF,TGTGCCAGCAGCTTAGTTAGCGGGAGGATAGAAGATACGCAGTATTTT
TRBJ2-2,few,TRBV7-6,TRBD2,CASSSALAGGPGTGELFF,TGTGCCAGCAGCTCCGCTCTGGCGGGGGGGCCCGGCACCGGGGAGCTGTTTTTT
TRBJ2-5,few,TRBV7-8,TRBD1,CATRAGGAETQYF,TGTGCCACACGGGCAGGGGGCGCGGAGACCCAGTACTTC
TRBJ2-7,NA,TRBV7-6,NA,CASSQMGSSYEQYF,TGTGCCAGCAGCCAAATGGGTAGCAGCTACGAGCAGTACTTC
TRBJ2-1,NA,TRBV2,NA,CASSLLGGTYNEQFF,TGTGCCAGCAGTCTCCTGGGGGGTACCTACAATGAGCAGTTCTTC
TRBJ1-3,NA,TRBV14,NA,CASSQDSRGPYDF,TGTGCCAGCAGCCAAGATAGCCGGGGCCCCTATGATTTT
TRBJ2-5,many,TRBV7-9,TRBD2,CASSPSRTSGKQQETQYF,TGTGCCAGCAGCCCCTCCCGGACTAGCGGGAAGCAGCAAGAGACCCAGTACTTC